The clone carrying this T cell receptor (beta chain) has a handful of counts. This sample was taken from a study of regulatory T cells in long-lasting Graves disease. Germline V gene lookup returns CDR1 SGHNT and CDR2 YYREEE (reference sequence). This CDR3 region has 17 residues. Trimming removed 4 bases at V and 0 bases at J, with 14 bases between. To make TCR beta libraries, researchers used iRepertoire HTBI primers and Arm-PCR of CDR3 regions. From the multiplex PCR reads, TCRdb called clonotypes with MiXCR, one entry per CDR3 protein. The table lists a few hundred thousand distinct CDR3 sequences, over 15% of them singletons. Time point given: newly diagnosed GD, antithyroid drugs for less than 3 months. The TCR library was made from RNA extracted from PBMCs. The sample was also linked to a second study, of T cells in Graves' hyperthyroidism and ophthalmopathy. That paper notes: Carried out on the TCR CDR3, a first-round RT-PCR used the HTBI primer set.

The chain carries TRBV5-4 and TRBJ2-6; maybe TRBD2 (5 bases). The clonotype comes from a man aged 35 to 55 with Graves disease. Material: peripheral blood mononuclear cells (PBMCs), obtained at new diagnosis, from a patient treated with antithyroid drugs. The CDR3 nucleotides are TGTGCCAGCAGCCCGCGACACGGACTCTCTGGGGCCAACGTCCTGACTTTC. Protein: CASSPRHGLSGANVLTF.